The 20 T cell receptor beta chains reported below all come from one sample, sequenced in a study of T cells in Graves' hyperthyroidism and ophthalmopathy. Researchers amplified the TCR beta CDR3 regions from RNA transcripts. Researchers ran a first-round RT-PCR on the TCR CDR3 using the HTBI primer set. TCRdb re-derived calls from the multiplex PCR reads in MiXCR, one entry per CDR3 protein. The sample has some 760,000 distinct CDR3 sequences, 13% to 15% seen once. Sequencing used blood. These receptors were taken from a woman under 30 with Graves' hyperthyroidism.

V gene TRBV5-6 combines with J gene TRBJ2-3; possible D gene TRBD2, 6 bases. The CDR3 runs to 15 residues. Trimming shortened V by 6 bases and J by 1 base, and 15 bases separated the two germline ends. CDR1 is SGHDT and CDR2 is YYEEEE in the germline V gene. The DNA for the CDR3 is TGTGCCAGCAAATGGAGGGCCCCTGGCACAGATACGCAGTATTTT. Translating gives CASKWRAPGTDTQYF.

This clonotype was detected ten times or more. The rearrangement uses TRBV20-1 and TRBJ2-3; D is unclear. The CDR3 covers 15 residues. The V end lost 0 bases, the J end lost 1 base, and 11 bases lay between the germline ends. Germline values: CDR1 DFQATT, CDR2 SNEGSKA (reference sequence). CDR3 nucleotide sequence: TGCAGTGCTAGAGATGGAAGGGTCGGCACAGATACGCAGTATTTT. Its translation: CSARDGRVGTDTQYF.

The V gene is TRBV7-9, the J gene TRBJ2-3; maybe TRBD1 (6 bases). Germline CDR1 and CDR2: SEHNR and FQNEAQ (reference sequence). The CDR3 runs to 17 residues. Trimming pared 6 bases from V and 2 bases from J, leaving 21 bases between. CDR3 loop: CASRLTGPPRTTDTQYF. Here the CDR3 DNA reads TGTGCCAGCAGACTAACAGGGCCGCCTCGGACCACAGATACGCAGTATTTT. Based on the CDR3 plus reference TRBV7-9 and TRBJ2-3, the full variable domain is DTGVSQNPRHKITKRGQNVTFRCDPISEHNRLYWYRQTLGQGPEFLTYFQNEAQLEKSRLLSDRFSAERPKGSFSTLEIQRTEQGDSAMYLCASRLTGPPRTTDTQYFGPGTRLTVL.

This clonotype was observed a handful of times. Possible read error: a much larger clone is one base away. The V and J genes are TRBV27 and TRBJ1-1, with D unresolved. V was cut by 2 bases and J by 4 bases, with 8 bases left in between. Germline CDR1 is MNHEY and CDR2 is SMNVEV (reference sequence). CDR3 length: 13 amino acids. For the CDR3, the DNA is TGTGCCAGCAGTTTACATACGAGCACTGAAGCTTTCTTT. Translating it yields CASSLHTSTEAFF.

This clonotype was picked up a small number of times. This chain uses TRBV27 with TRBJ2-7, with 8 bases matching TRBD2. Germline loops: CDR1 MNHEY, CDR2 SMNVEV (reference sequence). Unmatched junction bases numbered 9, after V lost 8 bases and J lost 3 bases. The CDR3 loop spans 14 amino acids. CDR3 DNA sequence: TGTGCCAGCGGCCTTTCCGGGAGGGACTACGAGCAGTACTTC. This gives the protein CASGLSGRDYEQYF.

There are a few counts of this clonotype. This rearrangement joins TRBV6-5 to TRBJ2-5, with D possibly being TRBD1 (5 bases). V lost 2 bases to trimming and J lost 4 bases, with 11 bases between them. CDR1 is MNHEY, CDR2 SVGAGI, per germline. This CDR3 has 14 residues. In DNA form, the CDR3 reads TGTGCCAGCAGTTACACGAACAGGCTAGAGACCCAGTACTTC. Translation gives CASSYTNRLETQYF.

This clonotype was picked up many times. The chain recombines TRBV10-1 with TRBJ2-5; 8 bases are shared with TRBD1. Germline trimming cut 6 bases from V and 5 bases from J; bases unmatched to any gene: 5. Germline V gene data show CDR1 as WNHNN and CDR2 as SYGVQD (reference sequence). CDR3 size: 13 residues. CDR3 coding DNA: TGCGCCAGCAGCCGGACAGGGTACGAGACCCAGTACTTC. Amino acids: CASSRTGYETQYF.

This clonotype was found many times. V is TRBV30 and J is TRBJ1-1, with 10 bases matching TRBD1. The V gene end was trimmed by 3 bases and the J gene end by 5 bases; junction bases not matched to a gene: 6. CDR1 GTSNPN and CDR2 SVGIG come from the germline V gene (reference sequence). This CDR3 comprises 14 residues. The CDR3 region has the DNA TGTGCCTGGAGCCTGACAGGGGGCAGGACTGAAGCTTTCTTT. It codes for CAWSLTGGRTEAFF.

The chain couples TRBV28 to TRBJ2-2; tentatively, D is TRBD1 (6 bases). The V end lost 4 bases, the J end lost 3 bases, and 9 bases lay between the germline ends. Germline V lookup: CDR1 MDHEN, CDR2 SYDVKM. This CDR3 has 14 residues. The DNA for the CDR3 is TGTGCCAGCAGTTCACACAGGGACACCGGGGAGCTGTTTTTT. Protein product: CASSSHRDTGELFF. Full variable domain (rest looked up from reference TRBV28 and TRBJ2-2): DVKVTQSSRYLVKRTGEKVFLECVQDMDHENMFWYRQDPGLGLRLIYFSYDVKMKEKGDIPEGYSVSREKKERFSLILESASTNQTSMYLCASSSHRDTGELFFGEGSRLTVL.

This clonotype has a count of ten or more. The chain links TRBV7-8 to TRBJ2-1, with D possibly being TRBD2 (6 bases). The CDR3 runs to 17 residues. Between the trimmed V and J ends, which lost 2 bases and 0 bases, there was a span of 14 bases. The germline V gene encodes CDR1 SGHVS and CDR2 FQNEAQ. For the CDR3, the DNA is TGTGCCAGCAGCTTAAGGGCCGGCGGGGCCTCCTACAATGAGCAGTTCTTC. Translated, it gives CASSLRAGGASYNEQFF.

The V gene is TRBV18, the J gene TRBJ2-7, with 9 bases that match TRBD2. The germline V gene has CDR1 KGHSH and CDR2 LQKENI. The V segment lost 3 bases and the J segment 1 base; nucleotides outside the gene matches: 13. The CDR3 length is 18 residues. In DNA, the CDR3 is TGTGCCAGCTCACCTTGGGGCTCTAGCGGGAAAGGGTCCTACGAGCAGTACTTC. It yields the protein CASSPWGSSGKGSYEQYF.

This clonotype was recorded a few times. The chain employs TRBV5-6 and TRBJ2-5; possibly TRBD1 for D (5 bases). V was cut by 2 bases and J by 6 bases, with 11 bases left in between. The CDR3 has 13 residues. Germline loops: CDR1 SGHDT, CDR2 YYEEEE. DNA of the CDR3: TGTGCCAGCAGCTTTCCCAGGGAAAAGACCCAGTACTTC. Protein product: CASSFPREKTQYF. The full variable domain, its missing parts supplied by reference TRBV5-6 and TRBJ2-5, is DAGVTQSPTHLIKTRGQQVTLRCSPKSGHDTVSWYQQALGQGPQFIFQYYEEEERQRGNFPDRFSGHQFPNYSSELNVNALLLGDSALYLCASSFPREKTQYFGPGTRLLVL.

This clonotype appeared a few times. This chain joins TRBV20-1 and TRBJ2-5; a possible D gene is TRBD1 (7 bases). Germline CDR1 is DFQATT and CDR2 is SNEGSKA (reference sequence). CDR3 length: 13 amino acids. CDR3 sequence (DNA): TGCCAAATAGGGCAGGGGGGCGGCGAGACCCAGTACTTC. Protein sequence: CQIGQGGGETQYF.

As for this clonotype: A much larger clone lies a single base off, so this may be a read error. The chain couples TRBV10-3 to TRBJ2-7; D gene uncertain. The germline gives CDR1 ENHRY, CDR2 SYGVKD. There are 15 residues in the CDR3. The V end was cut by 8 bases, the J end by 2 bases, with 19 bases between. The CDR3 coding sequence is TGTGCCATCGAGCCCCAGACTGGCGGAGCCTACGAGCAGTACTTC. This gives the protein CAIEPQTGGAYEQYF.

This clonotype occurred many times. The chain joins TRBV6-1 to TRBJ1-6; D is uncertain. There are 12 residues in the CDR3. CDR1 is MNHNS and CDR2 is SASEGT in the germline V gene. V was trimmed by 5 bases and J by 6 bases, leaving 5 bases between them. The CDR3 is CASSTANSPLHF. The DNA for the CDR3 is TGTGCCAGCAGTACAGCTAATTCACCCCTCCACTTT.

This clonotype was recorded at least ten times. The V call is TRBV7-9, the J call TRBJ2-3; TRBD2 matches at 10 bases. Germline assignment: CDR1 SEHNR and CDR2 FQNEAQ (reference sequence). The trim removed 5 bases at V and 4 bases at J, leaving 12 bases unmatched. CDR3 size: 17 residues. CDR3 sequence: CASSAQPLAGAPDTQYF. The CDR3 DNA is TGTGCCAGCAGCGCCCAGCCCCTAGCGGGAGCCCCAGATACGCAGTATTTT.

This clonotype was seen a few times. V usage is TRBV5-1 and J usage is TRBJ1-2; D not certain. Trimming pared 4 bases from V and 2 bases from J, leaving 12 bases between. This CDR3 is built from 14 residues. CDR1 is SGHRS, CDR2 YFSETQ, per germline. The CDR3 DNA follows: TGCGCCAGCAGCCTGAACGTTGGCAACTATGGCTACACCTTC. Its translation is CASSLNVGNYGYTF.

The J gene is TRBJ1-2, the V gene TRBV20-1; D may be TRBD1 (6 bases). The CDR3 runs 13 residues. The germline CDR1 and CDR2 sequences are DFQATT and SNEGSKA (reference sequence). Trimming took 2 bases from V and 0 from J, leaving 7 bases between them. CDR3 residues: CSARQGTNYGYTF. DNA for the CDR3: TGCAGTGCTAGACAGGGGACTAACTATGGCTACACCTTC.

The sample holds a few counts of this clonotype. CDR3 nucleotide sequence: TGTGCCAGCAGCTTGAAGCCGCCTCCAAACCTTATGAACACTGAAGCTTTCTTT. Translated: CASSLKPPPNLMNTEAFF. J is TRBJ1-1 and V is TRBV7-6; D is uncertain. The V end lost 3 bases, the J end lost 0 bases, and 20 bases lay between the germline ends. Germline CDR1 reads SGHVS; CDR2 reads FNYEAQ. This CDR3 is 18 amino acids long.

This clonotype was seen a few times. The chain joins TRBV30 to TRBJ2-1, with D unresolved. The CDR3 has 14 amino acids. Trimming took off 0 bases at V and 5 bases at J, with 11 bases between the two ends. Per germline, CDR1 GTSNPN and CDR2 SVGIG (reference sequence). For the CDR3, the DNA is TGTGCCTGGAGTGTACCCCCCAGAAACAATGAGCAGTTCTTC. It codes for CAWSVPPRNNEQFF.